This T cell receptor (beta chain) was identified during a study of regulatory T cells in long-lasting Graves disease. Germline lookup yields CDR1 SGHDT and CDR2 YYEEEE. V was trimmed by 1 base and J by 8 bases, leaving 12 bases between them. The CDR3 has 14 residues. Regarding the study as a whole: Those with persistent disease had in common more public clonotypes (about 2,700) than new patients (more than 900).

Arm-PCR of CDR3 regions and iRepertoire HTBI primers were used to build TCR beta libraries. TCRdb reanalysed the multiplex PCR reads using MiXCR and keeps one entry per CDR3 protein. The sample lists about 340,000 distinct CDR3 sequences, around a fifth occurring once. The time point: persistent/refractory GD, antithyroid drugs over 5 years with positive TRAb. Isolated PBMC RNA provided the starting material for the TCR library. This clonotype was detected many times. Its antigen is undetermined. The chain has TRBV5-6 and TRBJ1-4; D perhaps matches TRBD1 (5 bases). The sequences come from peripheral blood mononuclear cells (PBMCs), collected when the disease was refractory, from a patient treated with antithyroid drugs. This receptor was obtained from a female donor with Graves disease. The CDR3 region has the DNA TGTGCCAGCAGCTTGCCCGGGGCGGGGGAAAAACTGTTTTTT. Translated, it gives CASSLPGAGEKLFF. Based on the CDR3 plus reference TRBV5-6 and TRBJ1-4, the full variable domain is DAGVTQSPTHLIKTRGQQVTLRCSPKSGHDTVSWYQQALGQGPQFIFQYYEEEERQRGNFPDRFSGHQFPNYSSELNVNALLLGDSALYLCASSLPGAGEKLFFGSGTQLSVL.